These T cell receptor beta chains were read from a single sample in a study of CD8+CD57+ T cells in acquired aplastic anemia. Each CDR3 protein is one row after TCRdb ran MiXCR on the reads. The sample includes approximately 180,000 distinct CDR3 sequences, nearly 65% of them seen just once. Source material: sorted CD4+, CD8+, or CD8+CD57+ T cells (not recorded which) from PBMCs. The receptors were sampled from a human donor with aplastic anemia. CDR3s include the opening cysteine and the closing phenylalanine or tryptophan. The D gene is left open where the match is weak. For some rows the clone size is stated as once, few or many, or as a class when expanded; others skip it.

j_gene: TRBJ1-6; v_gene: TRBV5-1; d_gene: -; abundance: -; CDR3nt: TGCGCCAGCAGCTCAGGGTACTCAAATAATTCACCCCTCCACTTT; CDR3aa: CASSSGYSNNSPLHF
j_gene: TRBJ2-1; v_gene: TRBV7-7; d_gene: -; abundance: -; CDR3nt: TGTGCCAGCAGCCCGGCGGGCCACTACAATGAGCAGTTCTTC; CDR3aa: CASSPAGHYNEQFF
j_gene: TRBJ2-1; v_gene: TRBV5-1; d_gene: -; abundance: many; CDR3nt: TGCGCCAGCAGCTTGGCGCAGGGACTTGATACGCAGTTCTTC; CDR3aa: CASSLAQGLDTQFF
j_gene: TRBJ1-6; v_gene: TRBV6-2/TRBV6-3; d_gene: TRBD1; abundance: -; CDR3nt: TGTGCCAGCAGCCCAGCCCGGACAGGGCGGTCACCCCTCCACTTT; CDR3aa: CASSPARTGRSPLHF
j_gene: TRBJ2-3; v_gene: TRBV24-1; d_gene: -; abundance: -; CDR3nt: TGTGCCACCAGTGACCCGGAGCCGGTAGGGACAGATACGCAGTATTTT; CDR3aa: CATSDPEPVGTDTQYF
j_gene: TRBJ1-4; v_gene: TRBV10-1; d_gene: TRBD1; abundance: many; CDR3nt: TGCGCCACTTCGAAGGACAGGGACGGAGAAAAACTGTTTTTT; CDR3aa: CATSKDRDGEKLFF
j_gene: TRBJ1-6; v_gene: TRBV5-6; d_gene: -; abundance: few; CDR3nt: TGTGCCAGCAGCCGACAGGACAGTTCTAATTCACCCCTCCACTTT; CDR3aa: CASSRQDSSNSPLHF
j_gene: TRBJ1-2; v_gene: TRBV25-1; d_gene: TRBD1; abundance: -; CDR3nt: TGTGCCAGCAGCGGCGGGACAGGGGCTAACTATGGCTACACCTTC; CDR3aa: CASSGGTGANYGYTF
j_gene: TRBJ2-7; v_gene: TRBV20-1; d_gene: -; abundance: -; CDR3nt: TGCAGTGCTGAGGACCCCCTCGGCGAGCAGTACTTC; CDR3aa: CSAEDPLGEQYF
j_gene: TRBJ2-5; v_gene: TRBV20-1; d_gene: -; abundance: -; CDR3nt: TGCAGTGCTACTCAAGAGACCCAGTACTTC; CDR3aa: CSATQETQYF
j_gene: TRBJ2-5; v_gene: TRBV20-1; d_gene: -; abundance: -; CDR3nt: TGCAGTGCTAGTTGGCTAGCCGAGACCCAGTACTTC; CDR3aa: CSASWLAETQYF
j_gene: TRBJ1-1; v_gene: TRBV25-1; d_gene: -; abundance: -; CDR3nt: TGTGCCAGCAGTGCCGGAAGCGTCCTGGGGGCTTTCTTT; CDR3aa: CASSAGSVLGAFF
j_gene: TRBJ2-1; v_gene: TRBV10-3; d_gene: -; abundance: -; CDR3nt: TGTGCCATCAGTGAGCCGGGGAGATTAGGGAATGAGCAGTTCTTC; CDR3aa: CAISEPGRLGNEQFF
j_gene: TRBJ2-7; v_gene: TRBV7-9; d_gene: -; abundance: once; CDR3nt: TGTGCCAGCAGCTTACGGGGGTCCTCCTTCTACGAGCAGTACTTC; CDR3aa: CASSLRGSSFYEQYF
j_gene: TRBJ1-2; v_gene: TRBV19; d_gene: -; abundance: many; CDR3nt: TGTGCCAGTAGTATCGCCTATTATGGCTACACCTTC; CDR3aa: CASSIAYYGYTF
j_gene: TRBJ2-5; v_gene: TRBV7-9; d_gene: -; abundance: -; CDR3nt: TGTGCCAGCAGCCTAGGGTTGAGGTACCAAGAGACCCAGTACTTC; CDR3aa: CASSLGLRYQETQYF
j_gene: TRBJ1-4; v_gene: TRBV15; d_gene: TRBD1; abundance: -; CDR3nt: TGTGCCACCAGCAGATTGGGAGGGGGCAACGAAAAACTGTTTTTT; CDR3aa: CATSRLGGGNEKLFF
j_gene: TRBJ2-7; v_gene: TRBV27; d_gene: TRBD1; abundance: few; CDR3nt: TGTGCCAGCAGTTTAAAAGGGGGCGTGTACGAGCAGTACTTC; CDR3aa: CASSLKGGVYEQYF
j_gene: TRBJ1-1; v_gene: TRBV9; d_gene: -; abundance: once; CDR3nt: TGTGCCAGCAGCGGAGAGGACCTAGCGGGCACTGAAGCTTTCTTT; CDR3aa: CASSGEDLAGTEAFF